These T cell receptor beta chains were read from a single sample in a study of blood T cell repertoires in COVID-19. The data were produced by immunoSEQ multiplex PCR, yet TCRdb's version contains in-frame clones alone and is incomplete. The sample carries approximately 100,000 clones, about 85% recorded once. The sample consisted of peripheral blood. The receptor source for this set is a woman in her 70s with active or convalescent COVID-19. The CDR3 runs from the conserved cysteine through the conserved F or W. D genes are given only for firm matches. A clone size is listed for some rows: how often the clone was seen (once, few, many), or a class if it is expanded.

D	V	J	size	CDR3	DNA
.	TRBV2	TRBJ1-5	.	CASSDETGFRNQPQHF	TGTGCCAGCAGTGATGAGACAGGCTTCCGCAATCAGCCCCAGCATTTT
.	TRBV9	TRBJ1-1	.	CASSLQAVNTEAFF	TGTGCCAGCAGCCTCCAAGCTGTGAACACTGAAGCTTTCTTT
TRBD1	TRBV5-1	TRBJ2-7	.	CASSLGQGSSVLYEQYF	TGCGCCAGCAGCTTGGGACAGGGGTCCTCGGTCCTGTACGAGCAGTACTTC
TRBD2	TRBV9	TRBJ2-1	.	CASSEGLAGNNEQFF	TGTGCCAGCAGCGAGGGACTAGCCGGCAACAATGAGCAGTTCTTC
TRBD1	TRBV3-1/TRBV3-2	TRBJ2-5	.	CASSHFAADRGWETQYF	TGTGCCAGCAGCCATTTCGCCGCGGACAGGGGATGGGAGACCCAGTACTTC
TRBD2	TRBV9	TRBJ2-3	.	CASSARLAGITDTQYF	TGTGCCAGCAGCGCTCGACTAGCGGGGATCACAGATACGCAGTATTTT
.	TRBV6-5	TRBJ2-5	.	CASSYSIIGKGETQYF	TGTGCCAGCAGTTACTCGATCATAGGGAAGGGGGAGACCCAGTACTTC
.	TRBV30	TRBJ2-1	.	CAWGSGNEQFF	TGTGCCTGGGGGTCGGGCAATGAGCAGTTCTTC
.	TRBV2	TRBJ1-1	once	CASSNRGGASAGAEAFF	TGTGCCAGCAGTAATCGGGGGGGCGCATCGGCCGGCGCTGAAGCTTTCTTT
TRBD1	TRBV5-5	TRBJ2-5	.	CASTTRTGSETQYF	TGTGCCAGCACCACCAGGACAGGGTCAGAGACCCAGTACTTC
TRBD1	TRBV28	TRBJ1-1	.	CASSFRGQGDTEAFF	TGTGCCAGCAGTTTTCGGGGACAGGGTGACACTGAAGCTTTCTTT
.	TRBV5-4	TRBJ1-1	.	CAPRGYLLTEAFF	TGTGCCCCTCGGGGGTATTTGCTAACTGAAGCTTTCTTT
.	TRBV28	TRBJ2-5	.	CASTGQIQETQYF	TGTGCCAGCACAGGGCAGATTCAAGAGACCCAGTACTTC
.	TRBV6-5	TRBJ1-1	.	CASRTSRGMNTEAFF	TGTGCCAGCAGGACCAGCAGGGGAATGAACACTGAAGCTTTCTTT
TRBD1	TRBV7-9	TRBJ1-2	.	CASSLALGQGASGYTF	TGTGCCAGCAGCTTAGCGCTCGGACAGGGGGCTTCTGGCTACACCTTC
TRBD1	TRBV5-1	TRBJ2-6	.	CASSLKGTGLGSGANVLTF	TGCGCCAGCAGCTTGAAGGGGACAGGTCTAGGCTCTGGGGCCAACGTCCTGACTTTC
TRBD2	TRBV24-1	TRBJ2-2	.	CATSDPGLAGHNTGELFF	TGTGCCACCAGTGACCCCGGACTAGCGGGCCATAACACCGGGGAGCTGTTTTTT
.	TRBV4-1	TRBJ2-2	.	CASSPFGFQGGTGELFF	TGCGCCAGCAGCCCTTTTGGGTTTCAGGGTGGCACCGGGGAGCTGTTTTTT
TRBD1	TRBV30	TRBJ1-5	.	CAWSRGPGNQPQHF	TGTGCCTGGAGCAGGGGGCCGGGCAATCAGCCCCAGCATTTT
.	TRBV11-2	TRBJ2-2	once	CASSRRGNTGELFF	TGTGCCAGCAGCCGCAGGGGTAACACCGGGGAGCTGTTTTTT
TRBD1	TRBV7-2	TRBJ2-7	once	CASSFPGGDRGLGEQYF	TGTGCCAGCAGCTTCCCTGGAGGGGACAGGGGGTTAGGCGAGCAGTACTTC
.	TRBV5-1	TRBJ2-5	.	CASSFTSGGGETQYF	TGCGCCAGCAGCTTTACATCGGGGGGCGGGGAGACCCAGTACTTC
.	TRBV6-5	TRBJ2-7	.	CASKAGSTYEQYF	TGTGCCAGCAAGGCGGGGTCAACCTACGAGCAGTACTTC
TRBD1	TRBV6-5	TRBJ1-5	.	CASSPTGKPQHF	TGTGCCAGCAGTCCGACAGGGAAGCCCCAGCATTTT
TRBD2	TRBV5-1	TRBJ2-1	.	CASSLSSGSVNEQFF	TGCGCCAGCAGCTTGAGCAGCGGGAGCGTCAATGAGCAGTTCTTC
TRBD1	TRBV5-4	TRBJ1-1	.	CASSSLTGVGLTEAFF	TGTGCCAGCAGCTCGCTGACAGGGGTTGGATTGACTGAAGCTTTCTTT
.	TRBV24-1	TRBJ2-1	.	CATSGGNYNEQFF	TGTGCCACCAGTGGCGGGAATTACAATGAGCAGTTCTTC
.	TRBV7-9	TRBJ2-2	.	CASSLHLRLRPGELFF	TGTGCCAGCAGCTTACATTTGCGGTTGCGCCCCGGGGAGCTGTTTTTT